These T cell receptor beta chains were read from a single sample in a study of early T cells in non-severe SARS-CoV-2 infection. In TCRdb, the 5' RACE reads were re-called with MiXCR into one record per CDR3 protein. Among 90,000 to 120,000 distinct CDR3 sequences listed, about an eighth were seen once. The specimen sequenced was whole blood. These TCRs come from an adult who was a healthcare worker with PCR-confirmed SARS-CoV-2 infection or an uninfected control (not recorded which). Both conserved end residues are part of each CDR3. Fields, in order: J gene, V gene, CDR3 protein.

TRBJ2-1,TRBV19,CASSIDRIRQSGRYEQFF
TRBJ2-7,TRBV11-2,CASSLDWGAIYEQYF
TRBJ1-1,TRBV11-2,CASSPLRGWGTEAFF
TRBJ1-1,TRBV7-9,CASSSGLKEAFF
TRBJ1-5,TRBV11-2,CASSSLGQPQHF
TRBJ2-3,TRBV6-4,CASSTGAGDTQYF
TRBJ1-5,TRBV10-3,CAIRASGNQPQHF
TRBJ2-1,TRBV20-1,CSARTSGRSEQFF
TRBJ1-1,TRBV5-1,CASRSEVNTEAFF
TRBJ1-2,TRBV3-1,CASSHLEGAAGYTF
TRBJ2-7,TRBV7-9,CASSSKTGTGAYEQYF
TRBJ2-1,TRBV4-2,CASRVTGGTDEQFF
TRBJ2-3,TRBV27,CASRGPQDTQYF
TRBJ1-5,TRBV7-9,CASSYDSSNQPQHF
TRBJ1-5,TRBV30,CAWSPPVYSNQPQHF
TRBJ2-7,TRBV20-1,CSARDIGPQPYEQYF
TRBJ1-1,TRBV20-1,CSARRTGPEAFF
TRBJ2-3,TRBV12-3/TRBV12-4,CASSFVGQSTDTQYF
TRBJ1-6,TRBV27,CASSLGTDYNSPLHF
TRBJ2-5,TRBV29-1,CSVEGLRTGEETQYF
TRBJ1-6,TRBV4-2,CASSPLEGGYNSPLHF
TRBJ2-7,TRBV5-5,CASSSDTYEQYF
TRBJ2-7,TRBV3-1,CASRGSVEQYF
TRBJ2-1,TRBV30,CAWSWQGAGEQFF
TRBJ1-3,TRBV6-2/TRBV6-3,CASSYGGAGNTIYF